The rows below give T cell receptor beta chains drawn from one sample of a study of shared clonotypes between healthy human individuals. Clones were sequenced by immunoSEQ multiplex PCR, and TCRdb holds only the in-frame ones, with some missing. The sample has about 650,000 clones; nearly 97% are singletons. Material for sequencing was naive CD8+ T cells sorted from blood. All receptors derive from a woman aged 30 to 39 in good health. Each CDR3 is given with its conserved first and last residue. The order of the fields is clone size, V gene, J gene, CDR3 protein. For some rows the clone size is stated as once, few or many, or as a class when expanded; others skip it.

>NA|TRBV5-4|TRBJ1-4
CASSLGAGEKLFF
>NA|TRBV15|TRBJ2-1
CATSRDPSGSENNEQFF
>once|TRBV5-6|TRBJ2-3
CASSLDTDTQYF
>NA|TRBV6-5|TRBJ2-1
CASSSGNEQFF
>NA|TRBV4-1|TRBJ2-1
CASRRLAFAYNEQFF
>NA|TRBV27|TRBJ2-7
CASSPSLPTPYEQYF
>NA|TRBV28|TRBJ2-7
CASSFRSYEQYF
>NA|TRBV7-9|TRBJ2-7
CASRLDPSYEQYF
>NA|TRBV7-9|TRBJ1-4
CASSPNLLREANEKLFF
>NA|TRBV13|TRBJ2-1
CASSLGGSDPYNEQFF
>NA|TRBV5-6|TRBJ1-1
CASSWGTRITEAFF
>NA|TRBV7-2|TRBJ2-4
CAGISVGTYKNIQYF
>once|TRBV13|TRBJ1-2
CASSSGTAISNYGYTF
>NA|TRBV5-4|TRBJ2-6
CASSSPTGGAGANVLTF
>NA|TRBV11-2|TRBJ2-1
CASSFASGSGNEQFF